Detailed here is one T cell receptor beta chain. Its antigen is not identified. The data derive from a study of somatic mutations in cytotoxic T cells in rheumatoid arthritis. About the study: Patient blood (less than 33 ml EDTA) was drawn right after diagnosis, before any treatment. Using a FACSAria II or Sony SH800, a portion of the V beta antibody-stained T-cell populations were flow-sorted at nearly 100% purity, and among those populations were V beta1+ cells that were then sequenced for TCRB.

Study-wide points: For CD8+ T-cell clonality, rheumatoid arthritis patients and age-matched healthy controls did not differ significantly.

The data were produced by immunoSEQ multiplex PCR, yet TCRdb's version contains in-frame clones alone and is incomplete. The table lists nearly 4,500 clones, roughly 77% of them singletons, with around 30% in the top ten. This TCR was sampled from a woman in her fifties or sixties with rheumatoid arthritis. The sample comprised CD8+ T cells sorted from blood.

The CDR3 DNA sequence: TGTGCCAGCAGTTATCAGCGAACAGATACGCAGTATTTT. This translates into CASSYQRTDTQYF. The V gene is TRBV6-1, the J gene TRBJ2-3; D is uncertain. The CDR3 has 13 residues. CDR1 is MNHNS and CDR2 is SASEGT in the germline V gene. The V gene lost 5 bases and the J gene lost 3 bases, with 9 bases spanning the gap.